This T cell receptor beta chain is from a study of T cells in localized non-small cell lung cancer. Study results and limitations: The tumor had only one region sequenced, so heterogeneity remains possible. Among the tissues sampled, uninvolved adjacent lung had the highest T cell clonality, above tumor.

Profiled with immunoSEQ multiplex PCR; TCRdb holds only in-frame clones, not every one. The sample includes about 18,000 clones, about four fifths of them seen just once. The CDR3 has 13 residues. The germline CDR1 and CDR2 sequences are LNHDA and SQIVND (reference sequence). Trimming cost V 4 bases and J 4 bases, with 10 bases left between them. About this clone: Its antigen is not identified.

This clonotype originated in a female donor at least 60 years old with stage I lung adenocarcinoma. Sequences were derived from peripheral blood, sampled before any cancer treatment. J is TRBJ2-5 and V is TRBV19; no firm D call. This CDR3 reads CASSKVGSETQYF. The CDR3 DNA follows: TGTGCCAGTAGTAAGGTGGGGTCAGAGACCCAGTACTTC.